The present TCR beta chain was sequenced within a study of radiotherapy plus CTLA-4 blockade in lung cancer. At the level of the study: Objective responses occurred in roughly a sixth of patients; about 31% had disease control.

The V and J ends lost 4 bases and 5 bases, in that order; junction bases with no gene match: 7. The CDR3 is made up of 16 amino acids. Germline CDR1 reads SEHNR; CDR2 reads FQNEAQ (reference sequence). Using immunoSEQ multiplex PCR, the repertoire was profiled, and TCRdb retains in-frame clones only, with some absent. This table has approximately 90,000 clones, around 82% appearing once. Overall study results and limits: TCR clones of tumor origin grew in blood after radiotherapy plus ipilimumab. Response, reportedly, was best predicted by interferon-beta along with early blood T cell clone dynamics.

A note on this clone: Its antigen remains unknown.

Treatment of patients with chemo-refractory metastatic non-small-cell lung cancer consisted of focal radiation plus CTLA-4 blockade with ipilimumab. The sequence was collected from a human donor with non-small cell lung cancer who had stable disease on radiotherapy plus ipilimumab. V is TRBV7-9 and J is TRBJ2-5; 13 nucleotides line up with TRBD2. Sample: peripheral blood, taken from a patient treated with radiotherapy plus ipilimumab. CDR3 protein: CASSSGLAGAGETQYF. Here the CDR3 DNA reads TGTGCCAGCAGCTCAGGACTAGCGGGAGCGGGGGAGACCCAGTACTTC.